This TCR beta chain originates from a study of Graves' ophthalmopathy and Graves' hyperthyroidism. This CDR3 comprises 15 residues. Germline CDR1 KGHDR, CDR2 SFDVKD. With 3 bases removed from V and 1 base from J, the gap between germline ends came to 11 bases. What supplied the PBMCs was 7.5 to 10 ml of fresh peripheral blood. Study results and limitations: Thyroid clonotypes that were expanded above 0.001 frequency mostly also appeared in blood.

Using RNA transcripts, the TCR beta CDR3 regions were amplified. Scientists carried out first-round RT-PCR using HTBI primers and then a second-round multiplex PCR. TCRdb re-called the multiplex PCR reads through MiXCR, storing one row per CDR3 protein. This sample has 350,000 or so distinct CDR3 sequences, with 15% to 20% found just once. In this sample, this clonotype turned up many times. What it binds is unknown. V gene TRBV24-1 combines with J gene TRBJ1-2; D is possibly TRBD1 (6 bases). The receptor comes from an adult man with Graves' ophthalmopathy. The sample was peripheral blood. The CDR3 protein is CATSDEGRGNYGYTF. Here the CDR3 DNA reads TGTGCCACCAGTGATGAGGGCAGGGGTAACTATGGCTACACCTTC.